This T cell receptor beta chain was sequenced for a study of identical twins. One entry per CDR3 protein, called by TCRdb with MiXCR from the 5' RACE reads. The sample has 650,000 to 750,000 distinct CDR3 sequences; about 20% are singletons. V shed 6 bases and J shed 8 bases, with 11 bases lying between them. The CDR3 runs 12 residues. Germline V gives CDR1 MNHNY, CDR2 SVGAGI (reference sequence). General study findings and limits: Within cord blood, abundant beta clonotypes carried fewer insertions, but memory repertoires showed no such trend.

As to this clonotype: Antigen unknown.

These data were likewise used in another study, on T cells expressing NK-cell markers. From that study: Sorting was restricted to alpha-beta TCR T cells by an anti-gamma-delta TCR antibody in several experiments. Dominant NKG2C+ clonotypes in five to seven donors made up about 1.0-7.0% of CD8+ T cells. The study did not resolve the HCMV specificity of expanded NKG2C+ T cell clones.

This TCR was recovered from a woman under 30 in good health. V usage is TRBV6-6 and J usage is TRBJ1-5, with unresolved D. The sequenced sample consisted of PBMCs. CDR3 loop: CASREYGEPQHF. CDR3 coding DNA: TGTGCCAGCAGGGAATATGGGGAGCCCCAGCATTTT.